This T cell receptor (beta chain) was obtained from a study of CD8 T cells in Susac syndrome. Random hexamers served to reverse transcribe roughly 0.5 to 1 ug RNA. Amplification of TCR beta CDR3 was carried out by immunoSEQ multiplex PCR, which covered 54 Vbeta and 13 Jbeta segments. Via MiXCR, TCRdb re-called the immunoSEQ multiplex PCR reads, giving one row per CDR3 protein. In the table there are approximately 230,000 distinct CDR3 sequences, 80% to 95% of which are singletons. The CDR3 sequence is 14 residues long. J gave up 5 bases and V 5 bases, and 6 bases lay outside the gene matches. Looked up from germline, CDR1 is SGHRS and CDR2 is YFSETQ. CD8+ and CD4+ T cells from blood underwent TCR beta sequencing, which was carried out in a high-throughput format.

Sequences were obtained from CD4+ T cells from PBMCs. The clonotype originates from a human donor with multiple sclerosis. V is TRBV5-1 and J is TRBJ2-1; TRBD2 matches 8 bases. The CDR3, as DNA: TGCGCCAGCAGGGACGAGCGGGGGAACAATGAGCAGTTCTTC. As protein: CASRDERGNNEQFF.